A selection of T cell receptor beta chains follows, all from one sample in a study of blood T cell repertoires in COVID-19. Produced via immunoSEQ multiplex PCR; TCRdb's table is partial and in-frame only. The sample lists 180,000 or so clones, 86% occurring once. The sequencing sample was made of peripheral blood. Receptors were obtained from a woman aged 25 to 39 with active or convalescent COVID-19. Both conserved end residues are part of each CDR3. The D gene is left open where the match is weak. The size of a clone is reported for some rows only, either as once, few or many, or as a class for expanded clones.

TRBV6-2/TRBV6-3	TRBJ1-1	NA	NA	TGTGCCAGCGGCCTCGGGGGTAACACTGAAGCTTTCTTT	CASGLGGNTEAFF
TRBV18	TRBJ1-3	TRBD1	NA	TGTGCCAGCTCACCACCGGGACAGCCCGGCGGGCACACCATATATTTT	CASSPPGQPGGHTIYF
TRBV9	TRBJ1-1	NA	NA	TGTGCCAGCAGCGTAGTCCCCCCGGGGAAGAGCACTGAAGCTTTCTTT	CASSVVPPGKSTEAFF
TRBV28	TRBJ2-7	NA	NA	TGTGCCAGCTCGGCAGGGGGGTACGAGCAGTACTTC	CASSAGGYEQYF
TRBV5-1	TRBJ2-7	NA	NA	TGCGCCAGCAGTCCAGGGGCTGAAGTCTACGAGCAGTACTTC	CASSPGAEVYEQYF
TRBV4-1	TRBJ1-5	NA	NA	TGCGCCAGCAGCCTAATAGGGGCAGGAGGCAATCAGCCCCAGCATTTT	CASSLIGAGGNQPQHF
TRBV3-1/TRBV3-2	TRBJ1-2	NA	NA	TGTGCCAGCAGCCAAGATCGAGGGTACTATGGCTACACCTTC	CASSQDRGYYGYTF
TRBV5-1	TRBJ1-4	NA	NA	TGCGCCAGCAGTTATCAATCAGCTAATGAAAAACTGTTTTTT	CASSYQSANEKLFF
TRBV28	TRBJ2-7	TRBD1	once	TGTGCCAGCATCCATGGGTGGGACAGGAACTACGAGCAGTACTTC	CASIHGWDRNYEQYF
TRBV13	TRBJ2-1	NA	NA	TGTGCCAGCAGCTTAGTTGCGGGGAATGAGCAGTTCTTC	CASSLVAGNEQFF
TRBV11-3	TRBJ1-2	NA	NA	TGTGCCAGCAGCTTAGATCCGAGATCTAACTATGGCTACACCTTC	CASSLDPRSNYGYTF
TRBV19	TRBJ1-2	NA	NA	TGTGCCAGTAGTATCGGGGAATCTAGCGGCTACACCTTC	CASSIGESSGYTF
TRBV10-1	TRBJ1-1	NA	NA	TGCGCCAGCAGTGAGACGGGGGAGCCTGAAGCTTTCTTT	CASSETGEPEAFF